This is a list of T cell receptor beta chains from one sample in a study of blood T cell repertoires in COVID-19. The protocol was immunoSEQ multiplex PCR, while the TCRdb copy is restricted to in-frame clones and leaves out a portion. The sample includes around 120,000 clones, 65% to 75% of them seen just once. Sequenced sample: peripheral blood. The receptor set was obtained from a man of 80 years or more with acute or convalescent COVID-19. The CDR3 runs from the conserved cysteine through the conserved F or W. A D gene is named only where the DNA matches it firmly. Only part of the rows carry a size: once, few, many, or a class if the clone is expanded.

-	TRBV6-5	TRBJ2-2	-	CASQGLNTGELFF	TGTGCCAGCCAGGGACTTAACACCGGGGAGCTGTTTTTT
-	TRBV2	TRBJ2-5	TRBD1	CASSATGGWETQYF	TGTGCCAGCAGTGCAACAGGGGGCTGGGAGACCCAGTACTTC
-	TRBV6-6	TRBJ1-6	TRBD1	CASSYLTGGKSPLHF	TGTGCCAGCAGTTATCTGACAGGGGGCAAGTCACCCCTCCACTTT
-	TRBV6-5	TRBJ2-7	-	CASRRDGSYEQYF	TGTGCCAGCAGGCGGGACGGGTCCTACGAGCAGTACTTC
-	TRBV27	TRBJ2-3	TRBD2	CASSRRTSGGSTDTQYF	TGTGCCAGCAGTCGCCGGACTAGCGGGGGAAGCACAGATACGCAGTATTTT
-	TRBV27	TRBJ2-5	TRBD2	CASSLAGGRARETQYF	TGTGCCAGCAGTTTAGCCGGCGGGAGAGCTCGAGAGACCCAGTACTTC
-	TRBV7-2	TRBJ1-5	-	CASSFDRSFQPQHF	TGTGCCAGCAGTTTCGACAGATCCTTTCAGCCCCAGCATTTT
few	TRBV28	TRBJ2-7	-	CACGGQYEQYF	TGTGCCTGTGGGGGCCAATACGAGCAGTACTTC
few	TRBV6-5	TRBJ1-1	-	CASSYSRRFEAFF	TGTGCCAGCAGTTACTCGCGCAGGTTCGAAGCTTTCTTT
once	TRBV7-2	TRBJ2-7	-	CASSYYRGGYEQYF	TGTGCCAGCAGCTATTACAGGGGAGGATACGAGCAGTACTTC
-	TRBV11-2	TRBJ2-1	-	CASSLDRREQFF	TGTGCCAGCAGCTTAGATCGTCGGGAGCAGTTCTTC
once	TRBV13	TRBJ1-3	-	CASSLGGPSSGNTIYF	TGTGCCAGCAGCTTGGGAGGGCCGAGCTCTGGAAACACCATATATTTT
-	TRBV7-2	TRBJ2-1	-	CASSFAGRRDNEQFF	TGTGCCAGCAGCTTCGCCGGGAGAAGGGACAATGAGCAGTTCTTC
-	TRBV12-3/TRBV12-4	TRBJ2-7	-	CASRRDGGKYF	TGTGCCAGCAGAAGGGACGGAGGGAAGTACTTC
-	TRBV10-3	TRBJ2-1	TRBD1	CAIRPGGSSYNEQFF	TGTGCCATCAGGCCAGGGGGAAGCTCCTACAATGAGCAGTTCTTC
-	TRBV4-1	TRBJ2-3	TRBD2	CASSRSLAGGSPSTDTQYF	TGCGCCAGCAGTCGCTCCTTAGCGGGAGGTTCCCCTAGCACAGATACGCAGTATTTT
few	TRBV27	TRBJ2-1	-	CASREFYNEQFF	TGTGCCAGCCGGGAGTTCTACAATGAGCAGTTCTTC
few	TRBV19	TRBJ2-6	-	CASSTGGSGANVLTF	TGTGCCAGTAGTACCGGGGGCTCTGGGGCCAACGTCCTGACTTTC
-	TRBV5-8	TRBJ1-6	-	CASSLYNSPLHF	TGTGCCAGCAGCCTGTATAATTCACCCCTCCACTTT
-	TRBV19	TRBJ1-5	-	CASSIGKNLWPQHF	TGTGCCAGTAGTATCGGGAAAAACCTCTGGCCCCAGCATTTT
-	TRBV2	TRBJ1-1	-	CASRAAQINTEAFF	TGTGCCAGCAGGGCCGCACAGATAAACACTGAAGCTTTCTTT
once	TRBV28	TRBJ2-7	-	CASSDFGRSSYEQYF	TGTGCCAGCAGTGACTTTGGGAGGAGCTCCTACGAGCAGTACTTC
-	TRBV2	TRBJ1-6	-	CASIGGSGSYNSPLHF	TGTGCCAGCATAGGAGGGTCGGGATCCTATAATTCACCCCTCCACTTT
-	TRBV4-1	TRBJ2-7	TRBD2	CASSPSGSYSYEQYF	TGCGCCAGCAGCCCTAGCGGGTCTTACTCCTACGAGCAGTACTTC
many	TRBV5-6	TRBJ1-5	-	CASSFGASNQPQHF	TGTGCCAGCAGCTTCGGTGCTAGCAATCAGCCCCAGCATTTT
-	TRBV2	TRBJ2-3	-	CASRPLGEGTDTQYF	TGTGCCAGCCGCCCTCTCGGGGAAGGGACAGATACGCAGTATTTT
-	TRBV21-1	TRBJ2-5	-	CASTKPRRETQYF	TGTGCCAGCACCAAACCCAGGCGAGAGACCCAGTACTTC
-	TRBV28	TRBJ2-7	TRBD1	CASSSTGTGASYEQYF	TGTGCCAGCAGTTCCACCGGGACAGGGGCTTCCTACGAGCAGTACTTC
-	TRBV7-3	TRBJ2-1	TRBD1	CASSSGQGAPNEQFF	TGTGCCAGCAGCTCGGGACAGGGGGCGCCTAATGAGCAGTTCTTC
few	TRBV2	TRBJ1-2	-	CASSPGSYGYTF	TGTGCCAGTTCCCCCGGGTCCTATGGCTACACCTTC
-	TRBV6-6	TRBJ2-2	TRBD1	CASIPWDRENTGELFF	TGTGCCAGCATACCTTGGGACAGGGAGAACACCGGGGAGCTGTTTTTT
-	TRBV2	TRBJ2-1	-	CASSELGGYNEQFF	TGTGCCAGCAGTGAGTTGGGGGGCTACAATGAGCAGTTCTTC
once	TRBV28	TRBJ2-5	-	CASSSPQGTQYF	TGTGCCAGCAGTTCTCCCCAGGGGACCCAGTACTTC
-	TRBV19	TRBJ2-1	TRBD2	CASSNGLAGNNIYYNEQFF	TGTGCCAGTAGTAACGGACTAGCGGGAAACAACATTTACTACAATGAGCAGTTCTTC
-	TRBV28	TRBJ2-1	TRBD2	CASSNPGGGRGEQFF	TGTGCCAGCAGTAACCCCGGGGGGGGGCGAGGTGAGCAGTTCTTC
-	TRBV5-6	TRBJ2-7	-	CASSLFDEQYF	TGTGCCAGCAGCTTGTTCGACGAGCAGTACTTC
-	TRBV27	TRBJ2-2	-	CASKRGIAGDGELFF	TGTGCCAGCAAGAGGGGAATAGCAGGGGATGGGGAGCTGTTTTTT
-	TRBV9	TRBJ2-1	-	CASSIRDSSYNEQFF	TGTGCCAGCAGCATCCGGGACTCCTCCTACAATGAGCAGTTCTTC
-	TRBV28	TRBJ2-5	-	CASTGDRETQYF	TGTGCCAGCACGGGGGATCGGGAGACCCAGTACTTC
-	TRBV5-4	TRBJ2-1	-	CASSSTRSRSYNEQFF	TGTGCCAGCAGCTCCACGCGCTCTCGGTCCTACAATGAGCAGTTCTTC